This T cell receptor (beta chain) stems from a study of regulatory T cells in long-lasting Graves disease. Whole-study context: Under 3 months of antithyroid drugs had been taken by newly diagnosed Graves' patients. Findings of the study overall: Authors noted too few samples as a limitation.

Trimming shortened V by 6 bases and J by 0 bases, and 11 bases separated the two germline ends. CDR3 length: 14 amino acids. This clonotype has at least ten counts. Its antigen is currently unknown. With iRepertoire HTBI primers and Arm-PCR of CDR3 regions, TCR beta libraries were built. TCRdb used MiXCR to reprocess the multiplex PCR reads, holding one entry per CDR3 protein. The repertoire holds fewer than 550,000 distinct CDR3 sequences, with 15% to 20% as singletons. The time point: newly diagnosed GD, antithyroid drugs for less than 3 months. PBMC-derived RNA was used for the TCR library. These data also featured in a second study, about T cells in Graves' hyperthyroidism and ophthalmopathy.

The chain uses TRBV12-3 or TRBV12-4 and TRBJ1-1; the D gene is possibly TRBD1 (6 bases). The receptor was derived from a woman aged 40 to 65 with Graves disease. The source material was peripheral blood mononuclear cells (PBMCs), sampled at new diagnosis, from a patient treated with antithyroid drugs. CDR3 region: CASSFRTVNTEAFF. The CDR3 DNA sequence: TGTGCCAGCAGCTTTCGGACAGTGAACACTGAAGCTTTCTTT.